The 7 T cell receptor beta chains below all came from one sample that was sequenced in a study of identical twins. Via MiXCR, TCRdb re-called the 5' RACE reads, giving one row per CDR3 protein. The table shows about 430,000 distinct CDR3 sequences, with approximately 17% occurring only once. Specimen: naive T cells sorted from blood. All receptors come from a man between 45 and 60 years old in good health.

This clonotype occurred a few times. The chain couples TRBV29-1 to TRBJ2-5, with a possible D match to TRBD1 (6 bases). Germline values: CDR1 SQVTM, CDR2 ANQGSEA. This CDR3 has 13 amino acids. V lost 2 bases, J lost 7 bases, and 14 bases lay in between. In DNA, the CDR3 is TGCAGCGTTGAAAGACAGGCGGTGAGGACCCAGTACTTC. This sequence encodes CSVERQAVRTQYF.

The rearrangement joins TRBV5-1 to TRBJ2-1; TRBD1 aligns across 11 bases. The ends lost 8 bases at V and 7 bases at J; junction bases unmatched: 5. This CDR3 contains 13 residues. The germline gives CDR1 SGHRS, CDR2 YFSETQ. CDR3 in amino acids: CASGQGAGNEQFF. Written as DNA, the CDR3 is TGCGCCAGTGGACAGGGGGCGGGAAATGAGCAGTTCTTC.

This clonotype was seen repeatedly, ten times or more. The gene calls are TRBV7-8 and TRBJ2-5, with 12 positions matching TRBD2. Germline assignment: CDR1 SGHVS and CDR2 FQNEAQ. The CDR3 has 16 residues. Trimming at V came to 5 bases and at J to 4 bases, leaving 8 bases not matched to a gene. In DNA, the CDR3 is TGTGCCAGCAGCCTCATCACGGGACTAGCGGGAGAGACCCAGTACTTC. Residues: CASSLITGLAGETQYF.

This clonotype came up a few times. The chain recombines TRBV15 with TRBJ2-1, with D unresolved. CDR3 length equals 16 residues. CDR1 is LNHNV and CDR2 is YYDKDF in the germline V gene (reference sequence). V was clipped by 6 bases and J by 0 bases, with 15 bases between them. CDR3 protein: CATSPGPSSSYNEQFF. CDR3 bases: TGTGCCACCAGTCCCGGACCCTCTAGCTCCTACAATGAGCAGTTCTTC.

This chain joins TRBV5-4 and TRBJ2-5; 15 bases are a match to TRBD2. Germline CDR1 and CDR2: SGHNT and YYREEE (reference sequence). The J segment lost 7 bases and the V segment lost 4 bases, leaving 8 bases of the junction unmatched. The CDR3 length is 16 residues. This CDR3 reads CASSRTGTSGRMTQYF. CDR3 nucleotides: TGTGCCAGCAGCCGAACCGGGACTAGCGGGAGGATGACCCAGTACTTC. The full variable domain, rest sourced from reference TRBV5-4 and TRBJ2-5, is ETGVTQSPTHLIKTRGQQVTLRCSSQSGHNTVSWYQQALGQGPQFIFQYYREEENGRGNFPPRFSGLQFPNYSSELNVNALELDDSALYLCASSRTGTSGRMTQYFGPGTRLLVL.

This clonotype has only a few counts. Here the CDR3 reads CSAPRTGSDTQYF. CDR3 DNA: TGCAGTGCTCCCCGGACAGGTTCAGATACGCAGTATTTT. The rearrangement joins TRBV20-1 to TRBJ2-3; TRBD1 aligns across 7 bases. The J segment lost 4 bases and the V segment lost 5 bases, leaving 6 bases of the junction unmatched. CDR3 size: 13 residues. Germline CDR1 and CDR2: DFQATT and SNEGSKA (reference sequence).

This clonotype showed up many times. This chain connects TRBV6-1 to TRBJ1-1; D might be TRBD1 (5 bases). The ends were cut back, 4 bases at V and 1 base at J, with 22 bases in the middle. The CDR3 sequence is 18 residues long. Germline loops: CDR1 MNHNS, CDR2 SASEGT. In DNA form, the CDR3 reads TGTGCCAGCAGTGTCCCGGAGTGGGGGTCTAATGGGAACACTGAAGCTTTCTTT. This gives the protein CASSVPEWGSNGNTEAFF.